One sample yielded the 10 T cell receptor beta chains listed below, sequenced in a study of T cell responses to AZD1222 COVID-19 vaccine. The protocol was immunoSEQ multiplex PCR, while the TCRdb copy is restricted to in-frame clones and leaves out a portion. Among about 130,000 clones, around 90% were seen once, and the ten largest hold 4.5% to 7%. Material: peripheral blood, obtained 28 days after the second AZD1222 dose. The receptors come from an adult who received the AZD1222 COVID-19 vaccine.

This rearrangement joins TRBV6-6 to TRBJ2-2; D remains unclear. Germline CDR1 reads MNHNY; CDR2 reads SVGAGI (reference sequence). The CDR3 has 16 amino acids. V was shortened by 6 bases and J by 2 bases, with 16 bases between the two germline ends. The CDR3 nucleotides read TGTGCCAGCAGCCCCGATTCGGCTCTTAACACCGGGGAGCTGTTTTTT. Residues: CASSPDSALNTGELFF.

The chain is built from TRBV10-3 and TRBJ2-3, with a possible D match to TRBD2 (6 bases). V shed 5 bases and J shed 0 bases, with 12 bases lying between them. The CDR3 covers 15 residues. The germline V gene has CDR1 ENHRY and CDR2 SYGVKD. This CDR3 reads CAISTGTLSTDTQYF. In DNA, the CDR3 is TGTGCCATCAGTACCGGGACTCTAAGCACAGATACGCAGTATTTT.

The chain employs TRBV18 and TRBJ2-7; 15 bases are a match to TRBD2. Germline CDR1 and CDR2: KGHSH and LQKENI. Trimming took 6 bases from V and 7 from J; bases not matched to a gene: 7. CDR3 length equals 15 residues. DNA for the CDR3: TGTGCCAGCTCCCCCGGGACTAGCGGGAGGAGTGAGCAGTACTTC. Translated, it gives CASSPGTSGRSEQYF.

V gene TRBV4-1 combines with J gene TRBJ2-1; the D is unclear. V lost 0 bases to trimming and J lost 7 bases, with 16 bases between them. The CDR3 has 16 amino acids. Per germline, CDR1 MGHRA and CDR2 YSYEKL. The CDR3 DNA follows: TGCGCCAGCAGCCAAGATCGACGGCGTGGGTGGAATGAGCAGTTCTTC. Protein sequence: CASSQDRRRGWNEQFF.

V and J are TRBV29-1 and TRBJ1-1; unclear D gene. Trimming took 7 bases from V and 6 from J, leaving 15 bases between them. This CDR3 region has 12 residues. Germline V gene sequence: CDR1 SQVTM, CDR2 ANQGSEA. The CDR3 DNA reads as TGCAGCGCCAACTATTGGGATGCTGAAGCTTTCTTT. As protein: CSANYWDAEAFF.

The chain combines TRBV5-1 with TRBJ1-3; D gene ambiguous. V lost 1 base and J 1 base, leaving 9 bases between the germline ends. Germline assignment: CDR1 SGHRS and CDR2 YFSETQ. The CDR3 loop spans 15 amino acids. This CDR3 is CASSLSRASGNTIYF. Here the CDR3 DNA reads TGCGCCAGCAGCTTGAGTAGGGCATCTGGAAACACCATATATTTT. Full variable domain (rest looked up from reference TRBV5-1 and TRBJ1-3): KAGVTQTPRYLIKTRGQQVTLSCSPISGHRSVSWYQQTPGQGLQFLFEYFSETQRNKGNFPGRFSGRQFSNSRSEMNVSTLELGDSALYLCASSLSRASGNTIYFGEGSWLTVV.

This chain links TRBV4-2 with TRBJ1-5, with 7 bases identical to TRBD1. In germline, CDR1 is LGHNA, CDR2 YNFKEQ. This CDR3 spans 15 amino acids. Trimming cost V 6 bases and J 2 bases; bases outside gene matches: 7. The chain's CDR3 is CASRGQAVGNQPQHF. CDR3 nucleotide sequence: TGTGCCAGCAGAGGACAGGCGGTGGGCAATCAGCCCCAGCATTTT.

The chain combines TRBV5-1 with TRBJ1-2; D is possibly TRBD1 (6 bases). The ends were cut back, 4 bases at V and 7 bases at J, with 11 bases in the middle. Germline V lookup: CDR1 SGHRS, CDR2 YFSETQ. CDR3 size: 12 residues. The CDR3 reads CASSLDSGGYTF. CDR3 DNA sequence: TGCGCCAGCAGCCTGGACAGTGGTGGCTACACCTTC.

This rearrangement joins TRBV29-1 to TRBJ2-4; TRBD1 agrees at 10 bases. The CDR3 spans 14 residues. The V segment lost 7 bases and the J segment 7 bases; nucleotides outside the gene matches: 10. Germline V gene sequence: CDR1 SQVTM, CDR2 ANQGSEA. CDR3 region: CSGGTGDGANIQYF. The DNA for the CDR3 is TGCAGCGGCGGGACAGGGGACGGAGCGAACATTCAGTACTTC.

The genes are TRBV5-6 and TRBJ1-2, with TRBD1 matching 8 bases. Germline values: CDR1 SGHDT, CDR2 YYEEEE. The CDR3 is 15 amino acids. V lost 0 bases, J lost 7 bases, and 8 bases stayed unmatched. CDR3 in DNA: TGTGCCAGCAGCTTGGTGGGCAGGGGGCTGGTTGGCTACACCTTC. Protein product: CASSLVGRGLVGYTF.